A single sample gave rise to the 8 T cell receptor beta chains below, sequenced in a study of monozygotic twins with inflammatory bowel disease. TCRdb re-called the 5' RACE reads; one entry per CDR3 protein, DNA not given. The table lists around 450,000 distinct CDR3 sequences. Input material: blood. The receptors shown here come from a human donor with ulcerative colitis or Crohn's disease, or a healthy co-twin of an affected twin (not recorded which).

V and J are TRBV3-1 and TRBJ2-7; the TCRdb call, TRBD1, lacks DNA for checking. Germline V gene sequence: CDR1 LGHDT, CDR2 YNNKEL (reference sequence). The CDR3 covers 14 residues. CDR3 sequence: CASSQAGAPYEQYF.

The chain has TRBV15 and TRBJ2-1; TCRdb's assignment of TRBD1 cannot be checked, as there is no DNA. CDR3 length: 18 residues. From germline, CDR1 is LNHNV and CDR2 YYDKDF (reference sequence). The CDR3 loop is CATSRPPRGQGDGNEQFF.

V and J are TRBV6-1 and TRBJ2-7; the TRBD1 assignment by TCRdb is unverifiable without DNA. From germline, CDR1 is MNHNS and CDR2 SASEGT. The CDR3 runs to 15 residues. The chain's CDR3 is CASSGSGGGLYEQYF.

The chain links TRBV7-2 to TRBJ1-1. CDR3 length: 13 amino acids. Per the germline V gene, CDR1 is SGHTA and CDR2 is FQGNSA. The CDR3: CASSSGTYTEAFF.

The CDR3 here is CSARGTQGQPQHF. V is TRBV20-1 and J is TRBJ1-5; lacking DNA, the TRBD1 call made by TCRdb goes unchecked. The length of the CDR3 is 13 residues. Germline V CDR1 and CDR2: DFQATT, SNEGSKA (reference sequence).

The V and J genes are TRBV20-1 and TRBJ2-1; with no DNA, the TCRdb D assignment of TRBD1 cannot be verified. Per the germline V gene, CDR1 is DFQATT and CDR2 is SNEGSKA (reference sequence). This CDR3 has 14 residues. The CDR3 is CSARGGGPGNEQFF.

The chain carries TRBV15 and TRBJ1-5. Germline V gene data show CDR1 as LNHNV and CDR2 as YYDKDF (reference sequence). The CDR3 is 15 amino acids. The CDR3 reads CATSRAAGSDQPQHF.

This chain joins TRBV28 and TRBJ2-7; lacking DNA, the TRBD2 call made by TCRdb goes unchecked. Germline V gives CDR1 MDHEN, CDR2 SYDVKM. CDR3 length: 16 residues. CDR3 sequence: CASSLASAGPPYEQYF.